Presented here are 17 T cell receptor beta chains from one specimen sequenced in a study of radiotherapy plus CTLA-4 blockade in lung cancer. Sequencing was performed with immunoSEQ multiplex PCR; in TCRdb, only in-frame clones are kept and a portion is missing. The sample comprises 110,000 or so clones, about 83% of which are singletons, and around 4.8% rests with the top ten. The sample was peripheral blood, taken from a patient treated with radiotherapy plus ipilimumab. These receptors originate from a human donor with non-small cell lung cancer who had a partial response to radiotherapy plus ipilimumab.

The chain combines TRBV6-5 with TRBJ2-1; 10 positions agree with TRBD1. Germline assignment: CDR1 MNHEY and CDR2 SVGAGI. This CDR3 contains 16 residues. V lost 2 bases and J lost 2; bases outside the gene matches: 3. CDR3: CASSYAGQGAYNEQFF. The DNA for the CDR3 is TGTGCCAGCAGTTACGCTGGACAGGGGGCCTACAATGAGCAGTTCTTC.

The chain joins TRBV7-8 to TRBJ2-7; 8 positions agree with TRBD2. CDR1 SGHVS and CDR2 FQNEAQ come from the germline V gene. The CDR3 runs 16 residues. V gave up 0 bases and J gave up 4 bases; unmatched junction bases: 8. CDR3 sequence reads: CASSLARAGGSYEQYF. The CDR3 DNA reads TGTGCCAGCAGCTTAGCGAGGGCGGGAGGAAGTTACGAGCAGTACTTC.

This chain joins TRBV28 and TRBJ2-5; 7 bases match TRBD2. Germline V gene lookup returns CDR1 MDHEN and CDR2 SYDVKM. The CDR3 length is 16 residues. The V segment lost 6 bases and the J segment 5 bases; nucleotides outside the gene matches: 15. The CDR3 nucleotides are TGTGCCAGCAGCCTCCGGGACGGGGGGTTTATGGAGACCCAGTACTTC. Protein sequence: CASSLRDGGFMETQYF.

The chain is built from TRBV7-2 and TRBJ2-3, with D unclear. The length of the CDR3 is 12 residues. Germline CDR1 is SGHTA and CDR2 is FQGNSA. The ends were cut back, 5 bases at V and 2 bases at J, with 5 bases in the middle. The CDR3 sequence: CASSQLTDTQYF. The CDR3 DNA is TGTGCCAGCAGCCAACTCACAGATACGCAGTATTTT.

The V gene is TRBV6-1, the J gene TRBJ1-1, with D maybe TRBD1 (6 bases). The CDR3 extends over 15 amino acids. The V gene lost 11 bases and the J gene lost 3 bases, with 22 bases spanning the gap. Germline V CDR1 and CDR2: MNHNS, SASEGT. In DNA, the CDR3 is TGTGCCGGCAATACAGGGCTCCCCCGAGACACTGAAGCTTTCTTT. It yields the protein CAGNTGLPRDTEAFF.

The V call is TRBV13, the J call TRBJ2-5; a weak D match, TRBD1 (5 bases). Germline CDR1 is PRHDT and CDR2 is FYEKMQ (reference sequence). V was trimmed by 0 bases and J by 5 bases, leaving 16 bases between them. The CDR3 loop spans 16 amino acids. CDR3 protein: CASSLGTAEAWETQYF. DNA of the CDR3: TGTGCCAGCAGCTTAGGGACAGCCGAGGCGTGGGAGACCCAGTACTTC.

This clone was counted a few times. One junction end disagrees with the germline gene, perhaps due to a read error. This chain uses TRBV29-1 with TRBJ2-4; TRBD1 is a possible D gene (6 bases). Germline V lookup: CDR1 SQVTM, CDR2 ANQGSEA. CDR3 size: 13 residues. The CDR3 here is CSVEGQAKNIQYF. CDR3 nucleotide sequence: TGCAGCGTAGAAGGACAGGCCAAAAACATTCAGTACTTC.

The chain combines TRBV5-1 with TRBJ2-1, with 12 bases lining up with TRBD2. Germline V gene sequence: CDR1 SGHRS, CDR2 YFSETQ. Losses at the gene ends were 4 bases for V and 8 bases for J; bases not matched to a gene: 10. This CDR3 spans 16 amino acids. CDR3: CASSVTTTSGSHEQFF. DNA of the CDR3: TGCGCCAGCAGCGTGACCACGACTAGCGGGAGTCATGAGCAGTTCTTC.

The V gene is TRBV15, the J gene TRBJ2-7; TRBD2 might be the D (5 bases). The CDR3 loop spans 18 amino acids. V gave up 5 bases and J gave up 4 bases, with 27 bases separating them. Per germline, CDR1 LNHNV and CDR2 YYDKDF (reference sequence). As DNA, the CDR3 is TGTGCCACCAGCTCCCATCCTGGCAGCGGCTCGTTTTTATACGAGCAGTACTTC. Translation: CATSSHPGSGSFLYEQYF.

The rearrangement uses TRBV18 and TRBJ2-3, with 13 bases that match TRBD2. V dropped 4 bases and J dropped 4; count of bases not matched to a gene: 8. Germline V gene data show CDR1 as KGHSH and CDR2 as LQKENI. There are 17 residues in the CDR3. The CDR3 sequence: CASSHRTSGSRADTQYF. The CDR3 nucleotides are TGTGCCAGCTCACATAGGACTAGCGGGAGTCGCGCAGATACGCAGTATTTT.

This clone was picked up one time. The chain carries TRBV27 and TRBJ1-5, with 8 bases fitting TRBD1. In germline, CDR1 is MNHEY, CDR2 SMNVEV (reference sequence). V lost 5 bases and J lost 1; bases outside the gene matches: 7. This CDR3 has 16 amino acids. As DNA, the CDR3 is TGTGCCAGCAGTCATTCGACAGGGGACAGCAATCAGCCCCAGCATTTT. Amino acids: CASSHSTGDSNQPQHF.

The gene calls are TRBV6-6 and TRBJ1-1; a weak D match, TRBD1 (5 bases). CDR3 length: 15 residues. V dropped 0 bases and J dropped 3 bases, with 11 bases sitting between them. Germline V lookup: CDR1 MNHNY, CDR2 SVGAGI (reference sequence). The CDR3 DNA sequence: TGTGCCAGCAGTTACTCGGACATTCGAGACACTGAAGCTTTCTTT. Translation gives CASSYSDIRDTEAFF.

This sequence joins TRBV18 and TRBJ2-1; a weak D match, TRBD1 (5 bases). Trimming took off 3 bases at V and 5 bases at J, with 14 bases between the two ends. Germline-derived CDR1 and CDR2 are KGHSH and LQKENI. There are 15 residues in the CDR3. In DNA form, the CDR3 reads TGTGCCAGCTCACCGAACCAGGGAAGAAACAATGAGCAGTTCTTC. As protein: CASSPNQGRNNEQFF.

The chain uses TRBV7-9 and TRBJ2-3, with 8 bases that match TRBD1. The CDR3 is made up of 15 amino acids. Germline CDR1 and CDR2: SEHNR and FQNEAQ (reference sequence). Germline trimming cut 5 bases from V and 0 bases from J; bases unmatched to any gene: 4. The CDR3 loop reads CASSQGQASTDTQYF. For the CDR3, the DNA is TGTGCCAGCAGCCAGGGACAGGCGAGCACAGATACGCAGTATTTT.

The V gene is TRBV18, the J gene TRBJ2-3, with 8 bases identical to TRBD2. Germline V lookup: CDR1 KGHSH, CDR2 LQKENI. The CDR3 consists of 15 residues. With 3 bases clipped from V and 2 bases from J, the junction kept 4 bases outside the gene matches. The CDR3, as DNA: TGTGCCAGCTCACCTAAGCGGGAGATCACAGATACGCAGTATTTT. Encoded protein: CASSPKREITDTQYF.

CDR3 protein: CASSVPQGGRQETQYF. In DNA, the CDR3 is TGTGCCAGCAGTGTCCCCCAGGGTGGTCGACAAGAGACCCAGTACTTC. The chain recombines TRBV28 with TRBJ2-5, with D perhaps matching TRBD1 (5 bases). The V end lost 5 bases, the J end lost 2 bases, and 18 bases lay between the germline ends. Per the germline V gene, CDR1 is MDHEN and CDR2 is SYDVKM. This CDR3 region has 16 residues.

The V gene is TRBV6-5, the J gene TRBJ1-2; maybe TRBD1 (6 bases). The V end lost 4 bases, the J end lost 8 bases, and 11 bases lay between the germline ends. The CDR3 totals 12 residues. The germline gives CDR1 MNHEY, CDR2 SVGAGI. The CDR3 nucleotides read TGTGCCAGCAGTTTAACAGGGAAAGGCTACACCTTC. Its protein product is CASSLTGKGYTF.